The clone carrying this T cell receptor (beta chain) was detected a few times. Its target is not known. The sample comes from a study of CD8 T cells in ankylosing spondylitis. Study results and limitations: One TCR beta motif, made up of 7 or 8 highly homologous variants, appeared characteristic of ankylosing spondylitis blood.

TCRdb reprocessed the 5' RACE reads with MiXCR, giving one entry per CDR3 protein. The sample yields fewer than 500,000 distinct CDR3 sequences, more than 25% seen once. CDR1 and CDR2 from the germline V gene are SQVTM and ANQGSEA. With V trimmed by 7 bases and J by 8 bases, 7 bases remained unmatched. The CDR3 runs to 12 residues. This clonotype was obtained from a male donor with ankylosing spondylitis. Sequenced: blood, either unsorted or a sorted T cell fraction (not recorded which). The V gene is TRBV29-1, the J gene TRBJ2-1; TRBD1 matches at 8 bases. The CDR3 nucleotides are TGCAGCGCCGGACAGGGTCTGGATGAGCAGTTCTTC. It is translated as CSAGQGLDEQFF.